This TCR beta chain was found in a study of a mutant IDH1 vaccine in newly diagnosed glioma (dated by TCRdb to the early 2020s). Study-level background: Patients received eight vaccinations in weeks 1, 3, 5, 7, 11, 15, 19 and 23, corresponding to visits V03 through V10. Prior to enrollment, patients had been given standard therapy consisting of radiotherapy alone, temozolomide alone, or radiochemotherapy with temozolomide, with the combination given to most patients. Of the 30 or so patients who were treated, about 62% were male and approximately 40% were female, and the mean age was about 40 years. For exploratory analyses, longitudinal TCRB deep sequencing was carried out in around 26 treated patients wherever samples were available. Peripheral blood was collected at six visits: V03 (baseline), V05, V07, V10, V12 and V13. Vaccination began 4-6 weeks after radiotherapy alone, or alongside temozolomide cycles in the chemotherapy-containing groups. The investigation overall reported the following: Availability determined which PBMC samples were chosen for TCRB deep sequencing. Immune responses induced by the vaccine were seen in 93.3% of patients across multiple MHC alleles. Changes in the top peripheral T cell clonotypes picked up by TCRB sequencing did not appear to be linked to pseudoprogression. According to the authors, sample limitations meant that analyses of patient blood samples could not be reproduced.

The intended sense of this specimen's time point label: week 23, last vaccination. Each vaccine dose was 300 ug of a 20-mer mutant IDH1 peptide in Montanide, given subcutaneously with topical imiquimod. Donors had newly diagnosed WHO grade 3 or 4 IDH1-mutant astrocytomas with loss of nuclear ATRX. The samples were drawn from NOA16, a multicentre, single-arm, open-label phase I trial in Germany that tested a mutant IDH1 peptide vaccine in humans for the first time. Genomic DNA for TCRB sequencing was extracted from EDTA blood using the DNeasy Blood and Tissue Kit. The junction shows trimming of 1 base on V and 14 bases on J, plus 15 bases between the germline ends. The CDR3 contains 13 residues, cysteine and phenylalanine counted. The kept DNA is CDR3 alone, 39 bases in frame from the first base. According to the germline V gene, CDR1 reads SGHTA and CDR2 reads FQGNSA. This clone showed up just a few times. The target of this receptor is not known. No per-base quality is available; no much larger clone lies one base away.

Libraries were made using the immunoSEQ multiplex PCR assay. Rearranged TCR beta chain sequences were amplified with the hsTCRB Kit following the manufacturer's protocol. An Illumina MiSeq was used to sequence the TCRB libraries. On the authors' methods: The proprietary platform of the kit vendor was used for demultiplexing, trimming and gene mapping. What TCRdb holds here is the immuneACCESS table cut down to in-frame rearrangements. Part of the clones is not present; checked against another copy, under half of the missing clones reflect an unresolved V gene, and the others are unexplained. That table supplies the V and J calls and clone size; D and trimming were determined from the DNA. The sample table lists some 60,000 clones, approximately 87% of them with a count of one. About 1.4% of the sample comes from the top ten.

The sequence joins TRBV7-2 to TRBJ1-5; the D gene is unclear. The material sequenced was PBMCs, taken from a glioma patient whose treatment included an IDH1 peptide vaccine. The sequence was collected from a man aged 40-50 years with glioma. The CDR3 in this case is CASSLVPDQVEHF. The nucleotide sequence reads as follows: TGTGCCAGCAGCTTAGTGCCAGATCAGGTGGAGCATTTT. The full variable domain, completed from the reference TRBV7-2 and TRBJ1-5 proteins outside the CDR3, reads GAGVSQSPSNKVTEKGKDVELRCDPISGHTALYWYRQSLGQGLEFLIYFQGNSAPDKSGLPSDRFSAERTGGSVSTLTIQRTQQEDSAVYLCASSLVPDQVEHFGDGTRLSIL.